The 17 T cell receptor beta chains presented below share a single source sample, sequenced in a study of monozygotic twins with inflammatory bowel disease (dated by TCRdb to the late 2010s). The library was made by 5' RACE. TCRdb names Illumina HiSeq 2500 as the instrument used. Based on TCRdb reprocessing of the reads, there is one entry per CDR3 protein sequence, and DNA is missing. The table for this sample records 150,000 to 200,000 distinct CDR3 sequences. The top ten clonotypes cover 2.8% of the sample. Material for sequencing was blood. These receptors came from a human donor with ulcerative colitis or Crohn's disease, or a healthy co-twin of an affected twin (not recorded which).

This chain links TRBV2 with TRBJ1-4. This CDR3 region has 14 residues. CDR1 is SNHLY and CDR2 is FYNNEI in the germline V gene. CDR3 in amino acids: CASSERGGSEKLFF.

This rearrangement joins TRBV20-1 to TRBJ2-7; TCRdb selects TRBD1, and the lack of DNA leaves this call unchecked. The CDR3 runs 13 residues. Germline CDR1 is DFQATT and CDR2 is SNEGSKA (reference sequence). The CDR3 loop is CSARAGERYEQYF.

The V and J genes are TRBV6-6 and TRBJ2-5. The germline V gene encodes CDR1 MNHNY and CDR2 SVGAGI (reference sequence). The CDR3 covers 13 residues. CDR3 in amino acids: CASSYGSQETQYF.

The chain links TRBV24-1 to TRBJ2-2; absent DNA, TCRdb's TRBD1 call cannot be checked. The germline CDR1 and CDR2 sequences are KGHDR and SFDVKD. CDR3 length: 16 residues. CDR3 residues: CATSDGQGGITGELFF.

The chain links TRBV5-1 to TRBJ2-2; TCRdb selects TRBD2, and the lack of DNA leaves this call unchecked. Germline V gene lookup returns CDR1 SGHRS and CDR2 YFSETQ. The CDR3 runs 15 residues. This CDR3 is CASSAGLGSAGELFF.

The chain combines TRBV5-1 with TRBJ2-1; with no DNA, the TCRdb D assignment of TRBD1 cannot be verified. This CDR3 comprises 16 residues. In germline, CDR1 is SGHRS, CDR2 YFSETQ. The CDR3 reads CASSLVQAARGNEQFF.

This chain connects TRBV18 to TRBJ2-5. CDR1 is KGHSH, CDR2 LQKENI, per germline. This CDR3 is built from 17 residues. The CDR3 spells CASSPPTDSGWGETQYF.

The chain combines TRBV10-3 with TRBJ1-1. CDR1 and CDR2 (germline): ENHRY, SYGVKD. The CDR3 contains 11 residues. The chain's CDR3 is CAISELSRKSF.

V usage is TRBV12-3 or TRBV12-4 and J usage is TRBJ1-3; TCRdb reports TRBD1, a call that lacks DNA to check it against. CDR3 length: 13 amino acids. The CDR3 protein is CASKQGAGNTIYF.

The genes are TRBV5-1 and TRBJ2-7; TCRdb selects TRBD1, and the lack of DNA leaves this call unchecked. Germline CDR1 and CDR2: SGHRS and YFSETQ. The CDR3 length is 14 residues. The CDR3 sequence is CASSPTGGAYEQYF. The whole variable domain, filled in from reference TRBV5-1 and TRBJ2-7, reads KAGVTQTPRYLIKTRGQQVTLSCSPISGHRSVSWYQQTPGQGLQFLFEYFSETQRNKGNFPGRFSGRQFSNSRSEMNVSTLELGDSALYLCASSPTGGAYEQYFGPGTRLTVT.

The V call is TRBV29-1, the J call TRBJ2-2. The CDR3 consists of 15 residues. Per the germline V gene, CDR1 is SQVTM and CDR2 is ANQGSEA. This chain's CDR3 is CSVAVAGTNTGELFF.

The CDR3: CAIRDSGSSYEQYF. This sequence joins TRBV10-3 and TRBJ2-7; TCRdb returns TRBD2, unconfirmable since there is no DNA. Germline V gives CDR1 ENHRY, CDR2 SYGVKD. The CDR3 contains 14 residues.

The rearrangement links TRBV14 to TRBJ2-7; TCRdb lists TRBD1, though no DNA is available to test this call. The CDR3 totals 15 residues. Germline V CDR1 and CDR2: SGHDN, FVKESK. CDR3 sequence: CASSPGASRSYEQYF.

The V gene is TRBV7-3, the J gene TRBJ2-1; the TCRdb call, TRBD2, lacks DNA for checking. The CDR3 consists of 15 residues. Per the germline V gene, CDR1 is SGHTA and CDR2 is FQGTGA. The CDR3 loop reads CASSLIAGGANEQFF.

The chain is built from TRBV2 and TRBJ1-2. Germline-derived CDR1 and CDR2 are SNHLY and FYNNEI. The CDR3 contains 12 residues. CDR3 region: CASSRENYGYTF.

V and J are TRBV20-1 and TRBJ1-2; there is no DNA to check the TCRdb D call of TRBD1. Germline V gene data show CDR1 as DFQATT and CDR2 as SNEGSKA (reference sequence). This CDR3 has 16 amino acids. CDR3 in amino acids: CSARDFIPPIPYGYTF.

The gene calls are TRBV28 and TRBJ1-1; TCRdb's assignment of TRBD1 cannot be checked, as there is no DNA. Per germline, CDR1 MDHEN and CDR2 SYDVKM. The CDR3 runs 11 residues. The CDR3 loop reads CATTENTEAFF.